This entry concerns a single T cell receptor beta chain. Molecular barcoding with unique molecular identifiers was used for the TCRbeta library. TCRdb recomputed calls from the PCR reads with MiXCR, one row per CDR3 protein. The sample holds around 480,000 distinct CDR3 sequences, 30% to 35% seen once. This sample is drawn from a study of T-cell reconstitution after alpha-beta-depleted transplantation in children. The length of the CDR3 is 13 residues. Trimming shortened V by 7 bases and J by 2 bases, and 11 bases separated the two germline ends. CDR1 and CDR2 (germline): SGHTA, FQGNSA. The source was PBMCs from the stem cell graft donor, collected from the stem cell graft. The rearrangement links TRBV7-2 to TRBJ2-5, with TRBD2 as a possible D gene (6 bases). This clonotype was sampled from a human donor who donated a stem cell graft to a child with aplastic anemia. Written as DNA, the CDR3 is TGTGCCAGCAACCGGAGGGAGCAAGAGACCCAGTACTTC. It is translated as CASNRREQETQYF.